This T cell receptor (beta chain) is from a study of blood T cells in healthy people across ages. Study results and limitations: Unsorted PBMCs blocked a conclusive comparison of naive and antigen-experienced cells.

The study recruited healthy Caucasian donors from Russia who were aged roughly 6 to 95. This clonotype was seen a few times. The antigen is undetermined. The use of a sample-barcoded 5' primer and a J-beta primer mix characterized a second PCR of 7 to 11 cycles. TCRdb analysed the 5' RACE reads with MiXCR anew, one entry per CDR3 protein. The sample lists 1.8 million or so distinct CDR3 sequences, 30% to 40% occurring once. Germline V CDR1 and CDR2: SNHLY, FYNNEI. Trimming left V 7 bases short and J 11 bases short, with 21 bases between. This CDR3 is 14 amino acids long. The chain uses TRBV2 and TRBJ2-1; D uncertain. This receptor was taken from a human donor in good health. The sequenced sample was blood. CDR3 sequence reads: CASKELGGEAKQFF. The CDR3 DNA reads TGTGCCAGCAAAGAATTGGGCGGTGAGGCCAAGCAGTTCTTC.